This note documents a single T cell receptor (beta chain) sequence. The antigen remains unidentified. These data come from a study of T cell repertoires in cytomegalovirus infection. Study in general: It was the public TCR beta signatures that indicated both CMV infection and matching HLA type.

TCRdb redid the calling of the reads with MiXCR, one entry per CDR3 protein. Altogether over 250,000 distinct CDR3 sequences are present, over 20% being singletons, with the ten largest covering over 11%. The CDR3 is 11 residues long. V was cut by 6 bases and J by 5 bases, with 8 bases left in between. Germline values: CDR1 MDHEN, CDR2 SYDVKM. Study-level findings and limits: Within the response measured ex vivo, HLA-C-restricted CMV-specific TCR beta clonotypes were dominant. There were carriers of CMV plus the relevant HLA, and cumulative public TCR beta family frequency identified them.

This sequence was found in a human donor in good health (CMV status not recorded). Some clones in this sample may be carry-over from other donors' samples. The gene calls are TRBV28 and TRBJ2-7; no definite D call. The sequenced sample consisted of PBMCs. CDR3 amino acids: CASSVVHEQYF. The CDR3 region has the DNA TGTGCCAGCAGCGTCGTCCACGAGCAGTACTTC.